The 28 T cell receptor beta chains listed next were all sequenced from one sample in a study of T cell responses to AZD1222 COVID-19 vaccine. TCRdb keeps only in-frame clones here, not all; method: immunoSEQ multiplex PCR. Of about 150,000 clones listed, about 89% are singletons. The sample was peripheral blood, taken 28 days after the second AZD1222 dose. The receptors stem from an adult who received the AZD1222 COVID-19 vaccine.

The chain employs TRBV6-1 and TRBJ1-2; 7 positions match TRBD1. Germline CDR1 is MNHNS and CDR2 is SASEGT. J was trimmed by 2 bases and V by 9 bases; bases with no gene match: 6. CDR3 length: 13 residues. This CDR3 is CASQQGPNYGYTF. The CDR3 coding sequence is TGTGCCAGTCAACAGGGGCCCAACTATGGCTACACCTTC.

The chain uses TRBV11-2 and TRBJ1-1, with D hard to call. The germline V gene encodes CDR1 SGHAT and CDR2 FQNNGV. V was trimmed by 6 bases and J by 5 bases, leaving 13 bases between them. The CDR3 runs 13 residues. The CDR3: CASSNMGRTEAFF. The CDR3 DNA sequence: TGTGCCAGCAGTAATATGGGTAGGACTGAAGCTTTCTTT. Full variable domain (rest looked up from reference TRBV11-2 and TRBJ1-1): EAGVAQSPRYKIIEKRQSVAFWCNPISGHATLYWYQQILGQGPKLLIQFQNNGVVDDSQLPKDRFSAERLKGVDSTLKIQPAKLEDSAVYLCASSNMGRTEAFFGQGTRLTVV.

This chain connects TRBV13 to TRBJ2-1; 10 bases line up with TRBD2. Germline CDR1 is PRHDT and CDR2 is FYEKMQ (reference sequence). The CDR3 consists of 16 residues. The V segment lost 5 bases and the J segment 0 bases; nucleotides outside the gene matches: 4. This chain's CDR3 is CASSTRLAGSYNEQFF. Here the CDR3 DNA reads TGTGCCAGCAGCACACGACTAGCGGGCTCCTACAATGAGCAGTTCTTC.

This chain joins TRBV28 and TRBJ1-3; D perhaps matches TRBD1 (5 bases). V lost 7 bases to trimming and J lost 1 base, with 14 bases between them. From germline, CDR1 is MDHEN and CDR2 SYDVKM. The CDR3 length is 15 residues. The CDR3 DNA follows: TGTGCCAGCACCTCGGGGGTTAGGTCTGGAAACACCATATATTTT. Protein sequence: CASTSGVRSGNTIYF.

The table lists this clone with a count of one. The rearrangement joins TRBV19 to TRBJ2-7; 8 positions match TRBD2. J was trimmed by 2 bases and V by 2 bases; bases with no gene match: 14. There are 18 residues in the CDR3. Germline V lookup: CDR1 LNHDA, CDR2 SQIVND (reference sequence). The CDR3 bases are TGTGCCAGTAGTATAAGGGCTAGCGGGCGCGCCTCTACCTACGAGCAGTACTTC. It is translated as CASSIRASGRASTYEQYF. Full variable domain (outside the CDR3, taken from reference TRBV19 and TRBJ2-7): DGGITQSPKYLFRKEGQNVTLSCEQNLNHDAMYWYRQDPGQGLRLIYYSQIVNDFQKGDIAEGYSVSREKKESFPLTVTSAQKNPTAFYLCASSIRASGRASTYEQYFGPGTRLTVT.

This clone was detected only a few times. In DNA, the CDR3 is TGTGCCATCAGGACAGGGTCGAACTATGGCTACACCTTC. Translation: CAIRTGSNYGYTF. This chain connects TRBV10-3 to TRBJ1-2; 7 positions match TRBD1. CDR3 length: 13 amino acids. Germline V gene data show CDR1 as ENHRY and CDR2 as SYGVKD. The V and J ends lost 6 bases and 2 bases, in that order; junction bases with no gene match: 3.

The rearrangement joins TRBV19 to TRBJ2-5; 7 bases match TRBD2. Trimming removed 4 bases from V and 5 bases from J; junction bases left unmatched: 7. The CDR3 extends over 14 amino acids. Germline-derived CDR1 and CDR2 are LNHDA and SQIVND (reference sequence). CDR3 DNA sequence: TGTGCCAGTAGTAAGGCGGGAGTCCGCGAGACCCAGTACTTC. Protein product: CASSKAGVRETQYF.

This sequence joins TRBV5-1 and TRBJ2-5; D call uncertain. Germline loops: CDR1 SGHRS, CDR2 YFSETQ. The CDR3 extends over 15 amino acids. V was clipped by 3 bases and J by 2 bases, with 14 bases between them. CDR3 region: CASSSSGLLQETQYF. The DNA for the CDR3 is TGCGCCAGCAGCTCTTCGGGCCTTTTACAAGAGACCCAGTACTTC. Full variable domain (outside the CDR3, taken from reference TRBV5-1 and TRBJ2-5): KAGVTQTPRYLIKTRGQQVTLSCSPISGHRSVSWYQQTPGQGLQFLFEYFSETQRNKGNFPGRFSGRQFSNSRSEMNVSTLELGDSALYLCASSSSGLLQETQYFGPGTRLLVL.

The chain employs TRBV7-2 and TRBJ1-3; 11 bases map to TRBD1. The germline gives CDR1 SGHTA, CDR2 FQGNSA. V lost 5 bases, J lost 4 bases, and 13 bases stayed unmatched. The CDR3 covers 18 residues. CDR3 sequence reads: CASSPWTGGASDGNTIYF. CDR3 nucleotide sequence: TGTGCCAGCAGCCCTTGGACAGGGGGCGCGTCGGACGGAAACACCATATATTTT.

The V call is TRBV27, the J call TRBJ2-5, with 7 bases lining up with TRBD1. The CDR3 extends over 16 amino acids. Germline V gives CDR1 MNHEY, CDR2 SMNVEV (reference sequence). Germline trimming cut 5 bases from V and 0 bases from J; bases unmatched to any gene: 9. CDR3 in DNA: TGTGCCAGCAGTCCAGGGACAGCCAGGTACCAAGAGACCCAGTACTTC. This codes for CASSPGTARYQETQYF.

V and J are TRBV19 and TRBJ2-7; D unclear. The CDR3 extends over 13 amino acids. V shed 2 bases and J shed 5 bases, with 10 bases lying between them. CDR1 and CDR2 from the germline V gene are LNHDA and SQIVND (reference sequence). CDR3 nucleotides: TGTGCCAGTAGTATAACCGGGTCCCACGAGCAGTACTTC. It yields the protein CASSITGSHEQYF.

This clone was detected only a few times. This chain links TRBV5-1 with TRBJ1-5; D gene uncertain. V was shortened by 0 bases and J by 1 base, with 8 bases between the two germline ends. This CDR3 has 15 amino acids. Germline CDR1 is SGHRS and CDR2 is YFSETQ. The CDR3 here is CASSLDGASNQPQHF. The CDR3 nucleotides are TGCGCCAGCAGCTTGGACGGAGCAAGCAATCAGCCCCAGCATTTT. Together with reference TRBV5-1 and TRBJ1-5, the CDR3 gives the full variable domain: KAGVTQTPRYLIKTRGQQVTLSCSPISGHRSVSWYQQTPGQGLQFLFEYFSETQRNKGNFPGRFSGRQFSNSRSEMNVSTLELGDSALYLCASSLDGASNQPQHFGDGTRLSIL.

The chain couples TRBV7-6 to TRBJ2-5; 10 bases line up with TRBD2. V lost 5 bases and J lost 2; bases outside the gene matches: 11. This CDR3 is 17 amino acids long. Germline values: CDR1 SGHVS, CDR2 FNYEAQ. DNA for the CDR3: TGTGCCAGCAGCCCAGCGACTGGACTAGCGGCACAAGAGACCCAGTACTTC. Protein: CASSPATGLAAQETQYF.

The V call is TRBV7-9, the J call TRBJ1-1, with unresolved D. The germline gives CDR1 SEHNR, CDR2 FQNEAQ (reference sequence). This CDR3 has 13 residues. V gave up 1 base and J gave up 5 bases, with 8 bases separating them. Here the CDR3 reads CASSLGGKTEAFF. The CDR3 DNA reads as TGTGCCAGCAGCTTAGGAGGGAAAACTGAAGCTTTCTTT. Using reference TRBV7-9 and TRBJ1-1 for the parts outside the CDR3, the full variable domain is DTGVSQNPRHKITKRGQNVTFRCDPISEHNRLYWYRQTLGQGPEFLTYFQNEAQLEKSRLLSDRFSAERPKGSFSTLEIQRTEQGDSAMYLCASSLGGKTEAFFGQGTRLTVV.

This clone was observed once. The identical CDR3 is also encoded by other nucleotide sequences in the sample. The rearrangement joins TRBV28 to TRBJ1-5; possibly TRBD1 for D (6 bases). From germline, CDR1 is MDHEN and CDR2 SYDVKM. The CDR3 totals 12 residues. The germline V and J ends were trimmed by 4 bases and 7 bases, with 8 bases remaining between them. CDR3 region: CASSSGVQPQHF. The DNA of the CDR3 is TGTGCCAGCAGTTCAGGGGTCCAGCCCCAGCATTTT.

This chain uses TRBV27 with TRBJ2-7; D could derive from TRBD1 or TRBD2 (6 bases each). CDR3 length: 15 amino acids. Trimming stripped 6 bases from V and 3 bases from J, with 18 bases between. CDR1 is MNHEY and CDR2 is SMNVEV in the germline V gene (reference sequence). The CDR3 DNA reads as TGTGCCAGCAGAGCCTCTGGAGGGGGGAACTACGAGCAGTACTTC. Translated: CASRASGGGNYEQYF.

This clone showed up just a few times. The genes are TRBV15 and TRBJ1-1; the D gene is possibly TRBD1 (6 bases). The CDR3 is 14 amino acids. Germline values: CDR1 LNHNV, CDR2 YYDKDF (reference sequence). V dropped 3 bases and J dropped 3 bases, with 11 bases sitting between them. DNA of the CDR3: TGTGCCACCAGCAGTGGCAGGGGAGACACTGAAGCTTTCTTT. Translated: CATSSGRGDTEAFF.

This clone was observed a handful of times. The chain is built from TRBV4-3 and TRBJ2-7; tentatively, D is TRBD2 (6 bases). Germline V gene sequence: CDR1 LGHNA, CDR2 YSLEER. This CDR3 has 13 amino acids. Trimming pared 1 base from V and 4 bases from J, leaving 8 bases between. CDR3 bases: TGCGCCAGCAGCCAAGGGGGGGAATACGAGCAGTACTTC. This translates into CASSQGGEYEQYF.

The chain uses TRBV5-1 and TRBJ2-2; 14 bases line up with TRBD2. From germline, CDR1 is SGHRS and CDR2 YFSETQ. Losses at the gene ends were 0 bases for V and 6 bases for J; bases not matched to a gene: 1. The CDR3 length is 16 residues. CDR3 nucleotides: TGCGCCAGCAGCTTGGGACTAGCGGGAGGGCCCGGGGAGCTGTTTTTT. It yields the protein CASSLGLAGGPGELFF.

The rearrangement links TRBV5-6 to TRBJ1-1; D is ambiguous. CDR3 size: 15 residues. Trimming took 1 base from V and 0 from J, leaving 10 bases between them. From germline, CDR1 is SGHDT and CDR2 YYEEEE. CDR3 amino acids: CASSLIGVMNTEAFF. The DNA for the CDR3 is TGTGCCAGCAGCTTGATTGGGGTCATGAACACTGAAGCTTTCTTT.

The chain has TRBV12-3 or TRBV12-4 and TRBJ2-2, with TRBD1 matching over 8 bases. V shed 4 bases, J shed 9 bases, and the junction held 4 bases outside the gene matches. The CDR3 is made up of 13 amino acids. The CDR3 DNA follows: TGTGCCAGCAGTTCCGGACAGGGAAGGGAGCTGTTTTTT. It translates to CASSSGQGRELFF.

The chain employs TRBV20-1 and TRBJ1-5; 9 nucleotides align to TRBD1. V lost 3 bases and J lost 5; bases outside the gene matches: 11. The germline V gene encodes CDR1 DFQATT and CDR2 SNEGSKA (reference sequence). The CDR3 runs to 16 residues. The CDR3, as DNA: TGCAGTGCTAGTCCTTCTGGGACAGGGATCGATCAGCCCCAGCATTTT. Translated: CSASPSGTGIDQPQHF.

The chain is built from TRBV25-1 and TRBJ1-1, with D unresolved. Trimming removed 5 bases from V and 3 bases from J, with 4 bases in between. CDR3 length equals 11 residues. Germline CDR1 and CDR2: MGHDK and SYGVNS. CDR3 loop: CASSIHTEAFF. CDR3 DNA: TGTGCCAGCAGTATACACACTGAAGCTTTCTTT. Supplemented by reference TRBV25-1 and TRBJ1-1, the full variable domain reads EADIYQTPRYLVIGTGKKITLECSQTMGHDKMYWYQQDPGMELHLIHYSYGVNSTEKGDLSSESTVSRIRTEHFPLTLESARPSHTSQYLCASSIHTEAFFGQGTRLTVV.

V gene TRBV5-1 combines with J gene TRBJ2-7; the match to TRBD1 covers 8 bases. Germline lookup yields CDR1 SGHRS and CDR2 YFSETQ. The CDR3 is 18 residues long. J gave up 0 bases and V 9 bases, and 20 bases lay outside the gene matches. CDR3: CAIFHSGQVKGGSYEQYF. The CDR3 nucleotides read TGCGCCATTTTCCATTCGGGACAGGTAAAGGGGGGCTCCTACGAGCAGTACTTC.

This clone was picked up one time. The chain has TRBV6-5 and TRBJ1-2; maybe TRBD1 (5 bases). V was pared by 6 bases and J by 4 bases, with 9 bases between. CDR1 MNHEY and CDR2 SVGAGI come from the germline V gene. The length of the CDR3 is 12 residues. The CDR3 coding sequence is TGTGCCAGCAGGGACACCACCTATGGCTACACCTTC. Amino acids: CASRDTTYGYTF.

This chain joins TRBV25-1 and TRBJ1-3, with 8 positions matching TRBD1. The germline V gene has CDR1 MGHDK and CDR2 SYGVNS. This CDR3 has 12 amino acids. V trimming: 3 bases; J trimming: 11 bases; junction bases outside the gene matches: 3. The CDR3 is CASSDQGAPIYF. The CDR3 DNA reads TGTGCCAGCAGTGACCAGGGGGCCCCCATATATTTT.

The chain joins TRBV6-9 to TRBJ2-2, with unresolved D. The CDR3 sequence is 15 residues long. Germline V lookup: CDR1 MNHGY, CDR2 SVAAGI. V lost 4 bases, J lost 3 bases, and 12 bases lay in between. The DNA of the CDR3 is TGTGCCAGCAGTTCCCTTACGAGAGACACCGGGGAGCTGTTTTTT. Amino acid sequence: CASSSLTRDTGELFF.

This chain connects TRBV7-2 to TRBJ1-6; D is unresolved. There are 15 residues in the CDR3. Trimming stripped 5 bases from V and 3 bases from J, with 11 bases between. CDR1 and CDR2 from the germline V gene are SGHTA and FQGNSA. The CDR3 nucleotides are TGTGCCAGCAGCCCCCTCAGAAACTATAATTCACCCCTCCACTTT. Residues: CASSPLRNYNSPLHF. The full variable domain, rest sourced from reference TRBV7-2 and TRBJ1-6, is GAGVSQSPSNKVTEKGKDVELRCDPISGHTALYWYRQSLGQGLEFLIYFQGNSAPDKSGLPSDRFSAERTGGSVSTLTIQRTQQEDSAVYLCASSPLRNYNSPLHFGNGTRLTVT.